A selection of T cell receptor beta chains follows, all from one sample in a study of T cell responses to AZD1222 COVID-19 vaccine. The protocol was immunoSEQ multiplex PCR, while the TCRdb copy is restricted to in-frame clones and leaves out a portion. The sample lists more than 95,000 clones, around 89% occurring once. The source was peripheral blood, collected 28 days after the second AZD1222 dose. These receptors were collected from an adult who received the AZD1222 COVID-19 vaccine. CDR3s leave out the opening cysteine and the closing phenylalanine or tryptophan. A D gene is named only where the DNA matches it firmly.

d_call v_call cdr3_aa
TRBD1 TRBV10-3 AIQSGTGRSPLH
NA TRBV7-2 ASSFTGPSGGYT
TRBD1 TRBV7-9 ASRFSATGTGGQLQPQH
TRBD1 TRBV18 ASSPPGTGGNTEAF
NA TRBV6-4 ASSAGGHRSPLH
TRBD1 TRBV5-5 ASSLGTGDNQPQH
NA TRBV5-6 ASSIVENEQF
NA TRBV4-2 ASSQEWDNNEKLF
NA TRBV10-3 AISERLDYEQY
NA TRBV7-3 ASSLTRGRNTEAF
NA TRBV19 ASTLGTGLGQPQH
NA TRBV5-6 ASSSTPRTDGTGELF
TRBD1 TRBV7-9 ASPTAGQGNTDTQY
NA TRBV5-6 ASSAAGRDTGELF
NA TRBV7-7 ASSSGRLTLNTGELF
NA TRBV9 ASSSVPSNSPLH
TRBD2 TRBV5-1 ASSLIPRLAGASYEQY
NA TRBV3-1/TRBV3-2 ASSLKGNPYEQY
NA TRBV29-1 SVGVAANQETQY
TRBD2 TRBV9 ASSVGRASGRTVNYNEQF
NA TRBV10-3 AISEGQAGRSGYT
NA TRBV5-1 ASMAGNYGYT
NA TRBV9 ASSVQGGLNQPQH
NA TRBV30 AWTRPLVTLRGLAREQY
TRBD1 TRBV6-2/TRBV6-3 ASSYYPGGGSEAF
NA TRBV24-1 ATSDSGDLSGNTIY
NA TRBV30 AWSALHDTEAF
NA TRBV5-6 ASSLGLQEFAF
NA TRBV18 ASSPVPNTEKLF
NA TRBV28 ASSLAAGDEQF
NA TRBV6-2/TRBV6-3 ASSYGGVGQETQY
NA TRBV7-9 ASSLDGYTGELF
TRBD2 TRBV28 ASRRRTSGYNEQF
NA TRBV30 AWILGSNEQF
NA TRBV14 ASSQEGSVGSPLH
TRBD2 TRBV29-1 SVEGRAESSYEQY
NA TRBV19 ASSIGQQYGYT
TRBD2 TRBV28 ASSPSLAGVTDTQY
NA TRBV9 ASSFDASSYNEQF
NA TRBV29-1 SVVYNEQF
TRBD2 TRBV11-2 ASSPGSGGNEQY
NA TRBV5-1 ASSLATGGGYT
TRBD1 TRBV4-3 ASSPGTGMNTEAF
NA TRBV3-1/TRBV3-2 ASSHPGPSTDTQY
NA TRBV3-1/TRBV3-2 ASSQDQGPYEQY
TRBD1 TRBV19 ASSISPGQASQRVSALH
NA TRBV7-5 ATKHDRDEQY
TRBD1 TRBV19 ASRGTGGYGYT
TRBD1 TRBV9 ASSRQTGASYNSPLH
NA TRBV5-6 ASSRGETQY
TRBD1 TRBV16 ASSQSTGAGNTIY
NA TRBV12-3/TRBV12-4 ASSFFGTIEAF
NA TRBV7-2 ASSLVGANEKLF
NA TRBV21-1 ASSALGPRNTEAF
NA TRBV5-4 ASSLEGSGANVLT
TRBD1 TRBV9 ASSVGIGTGAEGTEAF
NA TRBV20-1 SARENEKLF
NA TRBV6-5 ASSRTENEKLF
TRBD2 TRBV27 ASRGAGGDYNEQF